The subject of this entry is one T cell receptor (beta chain). What it recognizes is unknown. The data belong to a study of cytomegalovirus exposure and HLA in healthy donors. Whole-study results and caveats: Judged likely to be a sequencing artifact was a cluster of highly shared sequence variants.

Primers for the PCR totalled 60 Vbeta and 13 Jbeta. TCRdb's table, derived via immunoSEQ multiplex PCR, lists solely in-frame clones and lacks some. The data hold hundreds of thousands of clones, with over 70% observed a single time. The clonotype was recovered from a woman between 55 and 75 years old in good health and CMV-seropositive. Source material: PBMCs.

The DNA of the CDR3 is TGTGCCAGCACCCGAGGACAGGGCTATGGCTACACCTTC. Its protein product is CASTRGQGYGYTF. The chain employs TRBV5-8 and TRBJ1-2, with TRBD1 identical over 8 bases. The junction had 5 bases not matched to a gene; V was cut back by 6 bases and J by 4 bases. Germline V CDR1 and CDR2: SGHTS, YDEGEE. The CDR3 covers 13 residues.